Following are 2 T cell receptor delta chains from one sample sequenced in a study of Vδ1+ human thymocytes. Which antigens these TCRs recognize remains unknown. The template was reverse-transcribed extracted RNA. Multiplex PCR used pooled V-gene forward primers and a constant-region reverse primer to amplify CDR3s. TCRdb reprocessed the multiplex PCR reads through CATT. The repertoire holds roughly 55,000 delta-chain clones, with 15% as singletons. Study-level results: In the thymus, TRG and TRD repertoires looked highly polyclonal with Gaussian CDR3 lengths.

Specimen: Vdelta1+ gamma-delta thymocytes from the thymus. Subset meaning: FACS-sorted CD3+ TCRalphabeta- TCRVdelta1+ TCRVdelta2- thymocytes. These receptors came from a boy under two years old who had congenital heart surgery.

This clone was seen only a few times. The chain recombines TRDV2 with TRDJ1, with 12 nucleotides matching TRDD3. Trimming removed 0 bases from V and 3 bases from J; junction bases left unmatched: 22. The germline CDR1 and CDR2 sequences are GEAIGNYY and EKD. This CDR3 contains 22 residues. The CDR3 nucleotides read TGTGCCTGTGACACCGGTTTAAACCCGGCACTGGGGGATACCCCCCTGGCCGATAAACTCATCTTT. Translated, it gives CACDTGLNPALGDTPLADKLIF.

This clone was recorded a few times. The genes are TRDV1 and TRDJ1; no clear D gene. CDR1 is TSWWSYY, CDR2 QGS, per germline. The CDR3 sequence is 17 residues long. V dropped 3 bases and J dropped 5 bases, with 22 bases sitting between them. CDR3 sequence: CALGDPSGKGPTDKLIF. The DNA for the CDR3 is TGTGCTCTTGGGGACCCATCCGGGAAGGGCCCCACGGATAAACTCATCTTT.